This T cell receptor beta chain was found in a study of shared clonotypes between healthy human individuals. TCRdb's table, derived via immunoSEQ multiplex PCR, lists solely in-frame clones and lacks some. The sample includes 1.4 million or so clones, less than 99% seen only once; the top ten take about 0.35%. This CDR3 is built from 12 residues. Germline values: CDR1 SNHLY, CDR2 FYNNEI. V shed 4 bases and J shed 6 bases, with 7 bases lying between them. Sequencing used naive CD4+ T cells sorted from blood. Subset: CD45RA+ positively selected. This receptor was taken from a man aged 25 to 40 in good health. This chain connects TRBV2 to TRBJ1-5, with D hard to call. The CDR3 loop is CASSGMGQPQHF. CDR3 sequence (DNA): TGTGCCAGCAGTGGCATGGGTCAGCCCCAGCATTTT.